This entry describes one T cell receptor beta chain. The source of the sample is a study of blood T cell repertoires in COVID-19. Study in general: Specimens from acute and convalescent COVID-19 originated in the United States, Italy and Spain. From T cells, B-cell-depleted T cells, or PBMCs came the material, which was cDNA or gDNA.

Original analysis: Estimation of nucleated cell counts relied on the amplification of reference gene primers. The data were produced by immunoSEQ multiplex PCR, yet TCRdb's version contains in-frame clones alone and is incomplete. D and trimming come from the DNA, and the V and J calls and clone size come from that table. The sample includes fewer than 150,000 clones, around 88% seen only once; the top ten take more than 25%. This receptor was identified in a human donor in a cohort sampled during active COVID-19. Sequencing used peripheral blood.

CDR3 bases: TGTGCCAGCTTCGGCGGGGGGAAAAACATTCAGTACTTC. Its protein product is CASFGGGKNIQYF. The rearrangement joins TRBV6-6 to TRBJ2-4; 8 bases map to TRBD2. The junction had 4 bases not matched to a gene; V was cut back by 8 bases and J by 4 bases. Germline CDR1 and CDR2: MNHNY and SVGAGI (reference sequence). CDR3 length equals 13 residues.